The entry below describes one TCR beta chain. The antigen remains unidentified. The primer mix had 60 Vbeta and 13 Jbeta primers. The method was immunoSEQ multiplex PCR; TCRdb's version includes in-frame clones alone and lacks a portion of them. The sample yields about 160,000 clones, roughly 80% seen once. The sample comes from a study of cytomegalovirus exposure and HLA in healthy donors. Study-wide results and limits: A previous analysis found most TCR beta V segments productive roughly 87% or roughly 30% of the time. The authors later found TCR association rates varying by HLA locus, with DRB1 most and HLA-C fewest. Follow-up analysis later connected one missense variant in DCLRE1C with trimming of TCR beta V- and J-genes.

The TCR was taken from a girl aged 2-10 years in good health and CMV-seropositive. The source material was PBMCs.

The CDR3 reads CAWSQRSNQPQHF. DNA for the CDR3: TGTGCCTGGAGTCAGAGGAGCAATCAGCCCCAGCATTTT. The rearrangement joins TRBV30 to TRBJ1-5; no clear D. This CDR3 is 13 amino acids long. CDR1 is GTSNPN and CDR2 is SVGIG in the germline V gene (reference sequence). V was shortened by 2 bases and J by 1 base, with 6 bases between the two germline ends.